This TCR beta chain was identified in a study of T-cell memory formation after mild COVID-19. Study information: TCR clusters mostly belonged to single donors. Study conclusions and caveats: Mainly CM and EM harbored the contracting CD4+ clones; mainly EMRA harbored the CD8+ ones. There was no confirmation that second-wave clones peaking on day 37 were SARS-CoV-2 specific.

TCRdb analysed the 5' RACE reads with MiXCR anew, one entry per CDR3 protein. Among some 320,000 distinct CDR3 sequences listed, about 16% were seen once. Germline V CDR1 and CDR2: SGHAT, FQNNGV. Trimming removed 5 bases from V and 7 bases from J, with 21 bases in between. CDR3 length equals 16 residues. Remarks on this clonotype: Its antigen is unknown.

Sequenced: PBMCs or a T cell subset sorted from them (not recorded which). The TCR comes from a man between 18 and 35 years old who had mild COVID-19 (a few samples of this study predate the infection). Cell type and time point are not known. The V gene is TRBV11-2, the J gene TRBJ2-1, with D possibly being TRBD1 (6 bases). Written as DNA, the CDR3 is TGTGCCAGCAGCCCGATCAGTTACAGGGTTGTGAATGAGCAGTTCTTC. Residues: CASSPISYRVVNEQFF.